This T cell receptor beta chain was found in a study of blood T cell repertoires in COVID-19. Study summary: Sites across the United States, Italy and Spain contributed samples from acute and convalescent COVID-19.

Authors' methods: Nucleated cell counts were estimated from reference gene primer amplification. Method: immunoSEQ multiplex PCR; TCRdb's copy keeps in-frame clones and lacks some. The D gene and trimming were derived from the DNA, and the V and J assignments and clone size from that table. The table has fewer than 60,000 clones, about four fifths seen once. Germline V gene sequence: CDR1 MGHRA, CDR2 YSYEKL. V gave up 1 base and J gave up 4 bases, with 15 bases separating them. The length of the CDR3 is 16 residues. Seattle cases were enrolled at active infection and followed longitudinally. This sequence joins TRBV4-1 and TRBJ2-3, with D perhaps TRBD2 (6 bases). Material: peripheral blood. This TCR came from a woman aged 80 or older with COVID-19, enrolled during active disease. CDR3 amino acids: CASSQVWGVGADTQYF. CDR3 DNA: TGCGCCAGCAGCCAAGTATGGGGGGTTGGAGCAGATACGCAGTATTTT.